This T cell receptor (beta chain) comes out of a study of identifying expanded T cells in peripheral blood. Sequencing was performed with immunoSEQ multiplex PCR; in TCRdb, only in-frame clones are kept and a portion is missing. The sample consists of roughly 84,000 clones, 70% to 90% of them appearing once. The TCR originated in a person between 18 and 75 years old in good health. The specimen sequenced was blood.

CDR3 in DNA: TGCGCCAGCAGCCAAGAACCGCGGAATTCACCCCTCCACTTT. Residues: CASSQEPRNSPLHF. The gene calls are TRBV4-1 and TRBJ1-6; D is ambiguous. The germline V and J ends were trimmed by 0 bases and 7 bases, with 7 bases remaining between them. The CDR3 is 14 amino acids. The V gene's germline CDR1 is MGHRA and CDR2 YSYEKL.